This record looks at one T cell receptor (beta chain) sequence and its context. Its matching antigen is unknown. CD4+ cell separation produced CD45RA+ naive and CD45RA-negative memory subsets. The data originate from a study of shared clonotypes between healthy human individuals. Study summary: CD4 naive and memory got three plates each, CD8 naive two, CD8 memory one.

Study findings and constraints: Researchers sampled only blood; tissue repertoires likely differ. With four donors compared, about 5.2% of naive CD4 clonotypes were shared.

The table came from immunoSEQ multiplex PCR; TCRdb's copy has only in-frame clones and leaves some out. The table records more than 1 million clones, around 78% of them present only once. The receptor was derived from a man aged 18 to 35 in good health. Some clones in this sample may be carry-over from other donors' samples. What was sequenced was memory CD4+ T cells from PBMCs. Subset meaning: CD45RA-negative fraction.

CDR3 bases: TGTGCCAGCAGCCCGGGGACTAGCGGAAAAGTAGGGGACTACGAGCAGTACTTC. Translating it yields CASSPGTSGKVGDYEQYF. The rearrangement uses TRBV7-9 and TRBJ2-7; 11 bases are shared with TRBD2. V shed 5 bases and J 3 bases; nucleotides not matched to a gene: 15. The germline gives CDR1 SEHNR, CDR2 FQNEAQ (reference sequence). The CDR3 spans 18 residues.